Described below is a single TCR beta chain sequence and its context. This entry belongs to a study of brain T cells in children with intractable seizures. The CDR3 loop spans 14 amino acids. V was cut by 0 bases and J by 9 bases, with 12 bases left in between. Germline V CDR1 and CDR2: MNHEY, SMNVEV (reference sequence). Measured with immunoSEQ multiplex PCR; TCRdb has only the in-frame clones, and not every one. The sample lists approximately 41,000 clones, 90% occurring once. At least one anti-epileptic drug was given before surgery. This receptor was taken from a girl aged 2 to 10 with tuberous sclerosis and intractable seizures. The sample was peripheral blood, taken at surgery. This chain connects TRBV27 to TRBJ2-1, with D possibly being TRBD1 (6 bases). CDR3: CASSLSHKGVEQFF. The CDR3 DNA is TGTGCCAGCAGTTTATCCCACAAGGGGGTTGAGCAGTTCTTC.